The 21 T cell receptor beta chains reported below all come from one sample, sequenced in a study of cytomegalovirus exposure and HLA in healthy donors. Amplification used 60 Vbeta primers and 13 Jbeta primers. Assay used: immunoSEQ multiplex PCR; TCRdb lists only in-frame clones, some missing. The record lists approximately 190,000 clones, of which the ten most abundant hold roughly 0.74%. The sample comprised PBMCs. These receptors were obtained from a boy younger than 18 in good health and CMV-seronegative.

The chain combines TRBV7-3 with TRBJ1-1; D is uncertain. The CDR3 has 13 amino acids. Germline CDR1 reads SGHTA; CDR2 reads FQGTGA. V lost 11 bases, J lost 1 base, and 14 bases lay in between. In DNA form, the CDR3 reads TGTGCCTCTCGCCGCGAGGGGAACACTGAAGCTTTCTTT. Its translation: CASRREGNTEAFF.

The CDR3 region is CASSWSRDSPDTQYF. CDR3 in DNA: TGTGCCAGCAGCTGGAGCCGGGACTCACCAGATACGCAGTATTTT. This sequence joins TRBV7-2 and TRBJ2-3, with D perhaps TRBD2 (6 bases). Trimming pared 4 bases from V and 4 bases from J, leaving 15 bases between. The CDR3 covers 15 residues. The germline CDR1 and CDR2 sequences are SGHTA and FQGNSA.

The chain uses TRBV5-4 and TRBJ2-7; 8 bases match TRBD1. Germline V CDR1 and CDR2: SGHNT, YYREEE (reference sequence). J gave up 1 base and V 4 bases, and 7 bases lay outside the gene matches. This CDR3 comprises 15 residues. CDR3 loop: CASSPGQGISYEQYF. In nucleotides, the CDR3 is TGTGCCAGCAGCCCCGGACAGGGCATATCCTACGAGCAGTACTTC.

J is TRBJ2-7 and V is TRBV11-2; 9 positions match TRBD2. This CDR3 has 15 amino acids. V shed 4 bases and J 2 bases; nucleotides not matched to a gene: 6. The germline gives CDR1 SGHAT, CDR2 FQNNGV. The CDR3 DNA sequence: TGTGCCAGCAGCTACTCTAGCGGGGCGACCTACGAGCAGTACTTC. Its translation is CASSYSSGATYEQYF. Based on the CDR3 plus reference TRBV11-2 and TRBJ2-7, the full variable domain is EAGVAQSPRYKIIEKRQSVAFWCNPISGHATLYWYQQILGQGPKLLIQFQNNGVVDDSQLPKDRFSAERLKGVDSTLKIQPAKLEDSAVYLCASSYSSGATYEQYFGPGTRLTVT.

V usage is TRBV28 and J usage is TRBJ1-2, with D tentatively TRBD1 (6 bases). The CDR3 is 17 residues long. V was cut by 4 bases and J by 2 bases, with 20 bases left in between. Germline loops: CDR1 MDHEN, CDR2 SYDVKM. CDR3 region: CASSYPFGQKLNYGYTF. Here the CDR3 DNA reads TGTGCCAGCAGTTACCCTTTCGGACAGAAACTCAACTATGGCTACACCTTC.

The gene calls are TRBV9 and TRBJ2-7; 8 nucleotides line up with TRBD1. The CDR3 totals 14 residues. The germline CDR1 and CDR2 sequences are SGDLS and YYNGEE. Trimming removed 4 bases from V and 3 bases from J; junction bases left unmatched: 6. CDR3 sequence: CASSPQDRVYEQYF. DNA for the CDR3: TGTGCCAGCAGCCCACAGGACAGGGTCTACGAGCAGTACTTC.

J is TRBJ1-4 and V is TRBV9, with D hard to call. The V and J ends lost 4 bases and 7 bases respectively, with 17 bases between them. The germline gives CDR1 SGDLS, CDR2 YYNGEE. The CDR3 totals 15 residues. DNA of the CDR3: TGTGCCAGCAGCCTTGGAGGTACCAGTCTTGAAAAACTGTTTTTT. It yields the protein CASSLGGTSLEKLFF. The full variable domain, with the rest looked up from reference TRBV9 and TRBJ1-4, is DSGVTQTPKHLITATGQRVTLRCSPRSGDLSVYWYQQSLDQGLQFLIQYYNGEERAKGNILERFSAQQFPDLHSELNLSSLELGDSALYFCASSLGGTSLEKLFFGSGTQLSVL.

This rearrangement joins TRBV30 to TRBJ1-5; unclear D gene. This CDR3 contains 13 residues. V lost 8 bases and J lost 4, with 15 bases in between. In germline, CDR1 is GTSNPN, CDR2 SVGIG (reference sequence). CDR3 in amino acids: CAVAEGPNQPQHF. DNA of the CDR3: TGTGCCGTCGCGGAGGGTCCAAATCAGCCCCAGCATTTT.

The chain joins TRBV4-1 to TRBJ2-2, with D uncertain. The V gene lost 4 bases and the J gene lost 2 bases, with 5 bases spanning the gap. The CDR3 consists of 13 residues. Germline CDR1 is MGHRA and CDR2 is YSYEKL. CDR3: CASSPSNTGELFF. The CDR3 bases are TGCGCCAGCAGCCCGAGCAACACCGGGGAGCTGTTTTTT.

The J gene is TRBJ1-2, the V gene TRBV7-2; D might be TRBD1 (6 bases). V shed 4 bases and J shed 8 bases, with 14 bases lying between them. The CDR3 sequence is 13 residues long. CDR1 and CDR2 (germline): SGHTA, FQGNSA. CDR3 sequence: CASSSGGAVGYTF. In DNA, the CDR3 is TGTGCCAGCAGCTCCGGGGGGGCGGTCGGCTACACCTTC.

This sequence joins TRBV5-8 and TRBJ2-5; 10 bases are shared with TRBD2. J lost 0 bases, V lost 0 bases, and 8 bases had no gene match. Looked up from germline, CDR1 is SGHTS and CDR2 is YDEGEE. This CDR3 spans 18 amino acids. The CDR3 coding sequence is TGTGCCAGCAGCTTGGTTACTAGCGGGGACGCTCACCAAGAGACCCAGTACTTC. Amino acids: CASSLVTSGDAHQETQYF.

V usage is TRBV15 and J usage is TRBJ1-4; 10 bases match TRBD1. The junction had 3 bases not matched to a gene; V was cut back by 3 bases and J by 8 bases. The CDR3 length is 14 residues. Germline CDR1 and CDR2: LNHNV and YYDKDF (reference sequence). CDR3 nucleotide sequence: TGTGCCACCAGCAGCGGGACAGGGGTGGAAAAACTGTTTTTT. It is translated as CATSSGTGVEKLFF.

The chain recombines TRBV15 with TRBJ2-1; D ambiguous. Germline V lookup: CDR1 LNHNV, CDR2 YYDKDF (reference sequence). This CDR3 has 13 residues. V was cut by 5 bases and J by 5 bases, with 10 bases left in between. The CDR3 DNA reads as TGTGCCACCAGCGGCCTGGTGGACAATGAGCAGTTCTTC. Translating gives CATSGLVDNEQFF.

The rearrangement uses TRBV7-3 and TRBJ2-3, with TRBD2 matching 12 bases. The length of the CDR3 is 17 residues. CDR1 and CDR2 from the germline V gene are SGHTA and FQGTGA. Trimming took 0 bases from V and 6 from J; bases not matched to a gene: 7. The CDR3 region is CASSLTASGGAGDTQYF. The CDR3 DNA reads TGTGCCAGCAGCTTAACGGCTAGCGGGGGGGCTGGGGATACGCAGTATTTT.

J is TRBJ2-7 and V is TRBV13; D gene ambiguous. In germline, CDR1 is PRHDT, CDR2 FYEKMQ (reference sequence). The CDR3 totals 13 residues. Deletions cut 3 bases from V and 4 bases from J, with 10 bases between. The CDR3 here is CASSFRARYEQYF. The CDR3 bases are TGTGCCAGCAGCTTTCGCGCCCGGTACGAGCAGTACTTC.

The chain couples TRBV6-5 to TRBJ1-2, with D possibly being TRBD1 (5 bases). CDR1 MNHEY and CDR2 SVGAGI come from the germline V gene. V lost 0 bases and J 4 bases, leaving 12 bases between the germline ends. The CDR3 has 15 residues. The CDR3 loop reads CASSYSIGGVYGYTF. The CDR3 nucleotides read TGTGCCAGCAGTTACTCGATTGGAGGGGTCTATGGCTACACCTTC.

This sequence joins TRBV5-1 and TRBJ2-3; TRBD1 might be the D (5 bases). V was clipped by 0 bases and J by 4 bases, with 9 bases between them. This CDR3 contains 14 residues. CDR1 is SGHRS, CDR2 YFSETQ, per germline. The CDR3 is CASSLEGSADTQYF. CDR3 nucleotide sequence: TGCGCCAGCAGCTTGGAGGGGTCCGCAGATACGCAGTATTTT.

J is TRBJ2-1 and V is TRBV5-1, with 13 bases that match TRBD2. The CDR3 covers 17 residues. CDR1 is SGHRS and CDR2 is YFSETQ in the germline V gene. After removal of 5 bases from V and 1 base from J, the junction contained 6 bases not matched to a gene. The CDR3 loop is CASSRTSGGLSYNEQFF. In DNA form, the CDR3 reads TGCGCCAGCAGTCGGACTAGCGGGGGCCTGTCCTACAATGAGCAGTTCTTC.

J is TRBJ1-2 and V is TRBV18; 10 bases match TRBD1. J lost 4 bases, V lost 4 bases, and 6 bases had no gene match. Germline assignment: CDR1 KGHSH and CDR2 LQKENI. This CDR3 has 15 residues. The DNA for the CDR3 is TGTGCCAGCTCACTCGGGGACAGGGGATTCTATGGCTACACCTTC. As protein: CASSLGDRGFYGYTF.

The genes are TRBV13 and TRBJ1-1; D remains ambiguous. Germline V gene sequence: CDR1 PRHDT, CDR2 FYEKMQ (reference sequence). V lost 4 bases and J 1 base, leaving 10 bases between the germline ends. This CDR3 has 14 residues. CDR3 sequence (DNA): TGTGCCAGCAGCTCCCACCCAGGGAACACTGAAGCTTTCTTT. Its protein is CASSSHPGNTEAFF.

The rearrangement uses TRBV7-6 and TRBJ1-2; D remains unclear. Germline CDR1 is SGHVS and CDR2 is FNYEAQ. There are 13 residues in the CDR3. Trimming left V 1 base short and J 4 bases short, with 7 bases between. For the CDR3, the DNA is TGTGCCAGCAGCTTAGGGAGCTCCTATGGCTACACCTTC. Protein product: CASSLGSSYGYTF. Full variable domain (outside the CDR3, taken from reference TRBV7-6 and TRBJ1-2): GAGVSQSPRYKVTKRGQDVALRCDPISGHVSLYWYRQALGQGPEFLTYFNYEAQQDKSGLPNDRFSAERPEGSISTLTIQRTEQRDSAMYRCASSLGSSYGYTFGSGTRLTVV.